This T cell receptor beta chain was profiled in a study of blood T cell repertoires in COVID-19. Study-wide background: Sources were T cells, B-cell-depleted T cells, or PBMCs; the material itself was cDNA or gDNA.

For recovered donors of Cohort 3, there were two negative PCRs, clearance, or symptom resolution. Produced via immunoSEQ multiplex PCR; TCRdb's table is partial and in-frame only. The data contain roughly 250,000 clones, about nine tenths of them seen just once; the ten biggest clones take up 3%. The V end was cut by 2 bases, the J end by 3 bases, with 19 bases between. Germline V gene lookup returns CDR1 MNHEY and CDR2 SMNVEV (reference sequence). The length of the CDR3 is 17 residues. Sequencing was carried out using PBMCs or T cells enriched from blood (not recorded which). The chain joins TRBV27 to TRBJ1-2, with D tentatively TRBD1 (6 bases). The TCR sequence derives from a woman aged 45-65 years who had recovered from COVID-19. CDR3 sequence: CASSLTPGGGMDYGYTF. CDR3 bases: TGTGCCAGCAGTTTAACCCCTGGGGGGGGCATGGACTATGGCTACACCTTC.